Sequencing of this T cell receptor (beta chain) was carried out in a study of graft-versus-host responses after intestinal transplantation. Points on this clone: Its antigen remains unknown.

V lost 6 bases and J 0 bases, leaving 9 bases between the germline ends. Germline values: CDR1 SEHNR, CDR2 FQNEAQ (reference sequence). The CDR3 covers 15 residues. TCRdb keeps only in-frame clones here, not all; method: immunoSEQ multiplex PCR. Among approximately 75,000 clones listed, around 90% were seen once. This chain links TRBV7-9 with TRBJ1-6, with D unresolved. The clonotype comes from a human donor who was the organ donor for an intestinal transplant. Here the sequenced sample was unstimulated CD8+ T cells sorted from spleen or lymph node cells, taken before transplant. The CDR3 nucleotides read TGTGCCAGCAGAGAAAAGAGCTCCTATAATTCACCCCTCCACTTT. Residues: CASREKSSYNSPLHF.